The entry below describes one T cell receptor (beta chain). It has no known antigen specificity. No much larger clonotype is one base removed from it; base qualities were not supplied. The cohort was made up of approximately 700 healthy bone marrow donors. Cohort members were all nominally healthy when sampled, although unrecorded immune exposures were likely present. The donor was CMV seropositive and was included in the group of 250 to 300 seropositive cohort members. Each donor provided a peripheral blood sample, and peripheral blood mononuclear cells were used for TCR beta sequencing. The Qiagen DNeasy Blood Extraction Kit was used to extract genomic DNA from the blood cell samples. This specimen belongs to a study of cytomegalovirus exposure and HLA in healthy donors listed by TCRdb under 2017. For the wider study: An earlier analysis of a few hundred of the donors reported under 300 Gb of sequence data and 117 million unique TCR beta sequences obtained from approximately 180 million T cells. About 280 gigabases of sequencing data and 70 million to 100 million unique TCR sequences were included in an early release covering 500 to 750 HLA-typed donors. The genetic ancestry cluster associated with self-reported Caucasian donors included 70% to 85% of the roughly 400 genotyped donors. The aim of the study was to test whether cataloging public T cell receptors could identify signatures of past pathogen exposure. The study used immunosequencing to profile the T cell repertoires of some 600 subjects and linked those repertoires to cytomegalovirus serostatus. Along with the roughly 670-subject first cohort, a separate validation cohort of over a hundred different subjects was used. To predict cytomegalovirus infection status, the study brought together high-throughput TCR immunosequencing, statistical association of individual TCRs with disease status, and machine learning. A later analysis re-examined previously published TCR beta repertoires from more than 600 donors and added high-resolution HLA genotyping to investigate patterns of TCR occurrence. In the later analysis, no new phenotypic data were used to find candidate immune exposures; instead, reliance was placed on TCR beta sequences and their occurrence across donors. An earlier analysis of around 540 of the donors applied high-throughput TCR beta sequencing to assess whether each TCR beta V gene segment acted as functional or pseudogenic. Donor age, sex, ethnicity and CMV serostatus were compiled alongside the repertoire data. In a later genetic analysis, genome-wide SNP genotypes for 398 of the 666 donors were used, and that subset was treated as a discovery cohort. All discovery cohort repertoires had been generated using a single sequencing platform. Both class I and class II loci were covered by HLA typing, at four-digit resolution. Typing coverage differed by locus: A, B, C, DRB1 and DQB1 were typed in about 620-640 donors, DQA1 in 500 to 550, DPA1 in approximately 600, and DPB1 in 450 to 490. Five DR-DQ haplotypes were handled as single units for association and clustering because linkage in the cohort was strong. Across roughly 420 genotyped donors of the cohort, an average of roughly 230,000 unique TCR beta nucleotide sequences per donor were sequenced, and roughly 17% of those sequences were non-productive.

CDR1 SGHNT and CDR2 YENEEA are derived from the germline V gene. Deletion took 5 bases off V and 7 bases off J, with a span of 14 bases between the germline ends. Counted from cysteine to phenylalanine, this CDR3 has 14 amino acids. The DNA shown is the 42-base CDR3, in frame from base 1. General conclusions and limits of the study: Broadly in line with IMGT annotations, most TCR beta V segments showed up in productive rearrangements about 87% or about 30% of the time in an earlier analysis of about 500 of the donors. A further reported finding was that TCR beta sequences accurately predicted the HLA-A and HLA-B alleles for most subjects in the first cohort. HLA typing was unavailable for some donors at each locus, so association tests used only the typed subset. The classifier was reported to diagnose cytomegalovirus status with high specificity and sensitivity in both the original cohort and the validation cohort. Only TCR beta chains were sequenced in this cohort, and the absence of alpha or paired-chain data limited detectable features. Compared with equally common non-associated chains, HLA-associated TCR beta chains in a later analysis were more clonally expanded and had lower generation probabilities. Compared with the approximately 720-donor mean, donors in an Asian-associated ancestry cluster had fewer N-insertions in productive TCRs, according to a later genetic analysis. In a later analysis, TCR association rates were found to vary across HLA loci, with the most associated TCRs seen for DRB1 alleles and the fewest for HLA-C alleles. Most CMV-associated TCR beta chains appeared to be HLA-restricted in a later analysis, and the HLA associations seemed to be driven largely by CMV exposure. The study gave a list of around 170 TCR beta chains associated with cytomegalovirus. A group of highly shared sequence variants was considered likely to be a technical artifact of the sequencing pipeline. Some IMGT-functional V segments, including TRBV6-2 and TRBV6-3, could not be told apart with the 87-base-pair reads, so those segments were excluded. Correlated functional status among segregating V segments might be attributable to linkage disequilibrium, but an unknown experimental factor could not be ruled out. Across donors, most TCR sequences were observed very rarely, whereas some public TCRs were present in many individuals. A later genetic analysis associated a missense DCLRE1C variant with V-gene and J-gene trimming of TCR beta chains, and an independent cohort replicated the association. Several of the top co-occurrence clusters appeared to be linked to parvovirus B19, influenza, CMV and Epstein-Barr virus, according to a later analysis. Roughly uniform sequencing depth across donors was assumed in presence/absence analyses, although this assumption may not hold. It was suggested by the authors that the approach could potentially be generalized to other disease states and immunological phenotypes. CMV serostatus was the only immune exposure information available for the cohort. When HLA alleles, especially DR and DQ, strongly co-occurred, attributing TCR associations to individual alleles was difficult. In vitro tests confirmed that a few of the cytomegalovirus-associated TCR beta chains recognize cytomegalovirus antigens. The earlier analysis of about 600 of the donors excluded over 15 rarely observed V segments, including chromosome 9 orphons, because counts were too low. In a later analysis, more than 15,000 TCR beta sequences were associated with specific HLA alleles at a false discovery rate of 0.05.

Library construction relied on the immunoSEQ multiplex PCR assay. For the multiplex PCR, a mixture combining 60 forward primers for TCR Vbeta segments and 13 reverse primers for TCR Jbeta segments was used. A multiplex PCR assay on genomic DNA amplified the CDR3 region of rearranged TCR beta genes. Amplified TCR beta libraries were sequenced as 87-base-pair reads on the Illumina HiSeq System. Under the source paper's analysis protocol: A later analysis tallied around 82 million unique TCR beta chains across the 700 or so repertoires, and about 10 million of those chains were shared by two or more donors. Raw reads were error-corrected and collapsed into unique sequences by a nearest-neighbor algorithm in which closely related sequences were merged to remove PCR and sequencing errors. V, D and J gene segments were assigned by aligning CDR3 sequences to IMGT reference sequences. Each retained sequence needed at least a six-nucleotide match to both a V gene segment and a J gene segment. Rearrangements were called productive when the CDR3 lacked stop codons and stayed in frame with V and J; all others were non-productive. CDR3 was defined according to IMGT convention as the region running from the second conserved V-encoded cysteine to the conserved J-encoded phenylalanine. The earlier analysis of some 550 of the donors excluded any sequence lacking an unambiguous match to a single V gene segment. In an earlier analysis of roughly 500 of the donors, V segments were called functional above 56.7% productive rearrangements and were called segregating when the between-donor standard deviation exceeded 5%. A statistical classification framework was developed to diagnose cytomegalovirus status using the catalog of TCR beta chain sequences. In a later analysis, V and J genes were assigned by comparing TCR nucleotide sequences against IMGT/GENE-DB human TR gene sequences. Using the TCRdist pipeline, a later analysis assigned CDR3 sequences along with most-parsimonious VDJ recombination scenarios. A later analysis defined each TCR beta chain by its CDR3 amino acid sequence plus V-gene family, and excluded reads lacking a unique V-gene family. In a later analysis, fewer than 650 highly shared, low-generation-probability nucleotide sequences were removed to address suspected cross-contamination and a sequencing artifact. A later analysis calculated a clonal expansion index for each public chain from normalized within-repertoire ranks of inferred template counts. In a later analysis, generation probabilities were computed with a VDJ recombination model fitted to out-of-frame rearrangements, and the resulting probabilities were checked against IGoR. A later analysis scored TCR-TCR, TCR-HLA and TCR-CMV co-occurrence with hypergeometric tests, applying a repertoire-size bias correction to TCR pairs. To estimate false discovery rates, a later analysis permuted the HLA or CMV assignments 20 times. In a later analysis, co-occurring TCRs were grouped with DBSCAN, and TCRdist sequence similarity was added when clustering was performed within HLA-allele-positive subsets. For co-occurrence clustering, repertoires with fewer than 30,000 or more than 120,000 public chains were excluded, along with roughly 5 repertoires with anomalous nucleotide sharing. TCRdb holds this immuneACCESS table with in-frame rearrangements only. Some clones are missing; in checked studies, unresolved V genes explain under half, and the rest has no known cause. V, J and clone size are those of that table, while D and trimming were read from the DNA. This sample holds under 130,000 clones; 76% were observed only once. 8.2% of the sample is in the top ten clones.

The TCR originated in a man in his forties in good health and CMV-seropositive. The V gene is TRBV11-3 and the J gene is TRBJ2-2, with the D segment identity uncertain. The sequenced sample was PBMCs. The DNA sequence is given as TGTGCCAGCAGCCCCTCTACCCCTGGCGGGGAGCTGTTTTTT. Its amino acids are CASSPSTPGGELFF.